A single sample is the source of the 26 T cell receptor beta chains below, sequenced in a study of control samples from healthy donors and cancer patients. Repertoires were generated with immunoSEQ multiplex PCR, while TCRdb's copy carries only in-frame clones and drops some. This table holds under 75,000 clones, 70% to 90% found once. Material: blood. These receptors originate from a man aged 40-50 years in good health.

CDR3 sequence (DNA): TGTGCCAGCAGCCCAGAATCCAGGGGGGAGACCCAGTACTTC. Its translation is CASSPESRGETQYF. The chain recombines TRBV13 with TRBJ2-5; 7 nucleotides line up with TRBD1. Trimming at V came to 5 bases and at J to 5 bases, leaving 8 bases not matched to a gene. The CDR3 runs 14 residues. Germline V gene sequence: CDR1 PRHDT, CDR2 FYEKMQ (reference sequence).

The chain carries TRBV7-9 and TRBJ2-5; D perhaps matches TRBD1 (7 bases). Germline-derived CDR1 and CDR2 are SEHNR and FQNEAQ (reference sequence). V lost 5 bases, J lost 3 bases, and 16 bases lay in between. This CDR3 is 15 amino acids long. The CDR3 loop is CASSRSSRGEETQYF. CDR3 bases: TGTGCCAGCAGCAGATCAAGCAGGGGGGAAGAGACCCAGTACTTC. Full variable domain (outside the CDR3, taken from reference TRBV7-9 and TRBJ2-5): DTGVSQNPRHKITKRGQNVTFRCDPISEHNRLYWYRQTLGQGPEFLTYFQNEAQLEKSRLLSDRFSAERPKGSFSTLEIQRTEQGDSAMYLCASSRSSRGEETQYFGPGTRLLVL.

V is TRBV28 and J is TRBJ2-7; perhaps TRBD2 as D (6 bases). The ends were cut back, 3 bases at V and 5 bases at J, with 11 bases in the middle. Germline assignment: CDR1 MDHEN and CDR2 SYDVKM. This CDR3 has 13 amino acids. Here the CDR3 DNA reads TGTGCCAGCAGTTTTCCGCGGGGCCACGAGCAGTACTTC. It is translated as CASSFPRGHEQYF.

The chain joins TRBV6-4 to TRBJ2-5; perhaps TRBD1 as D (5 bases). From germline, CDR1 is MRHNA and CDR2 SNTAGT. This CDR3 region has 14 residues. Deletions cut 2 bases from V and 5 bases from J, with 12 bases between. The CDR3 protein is CASSDGAMRETQYF. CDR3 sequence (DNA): TGTGCCAGCAGTGACGGGGCGATGAGGGAGACCCAGTACTTC.

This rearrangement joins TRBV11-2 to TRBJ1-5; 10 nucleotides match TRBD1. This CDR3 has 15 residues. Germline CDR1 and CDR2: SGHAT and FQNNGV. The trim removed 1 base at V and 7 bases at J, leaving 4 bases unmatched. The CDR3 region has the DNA TGTGCCAGCAGCTTAGGACAGGGGGCTTGGCAGCCCCAGCATTTT. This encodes CASSLGQGAWQPQHF.

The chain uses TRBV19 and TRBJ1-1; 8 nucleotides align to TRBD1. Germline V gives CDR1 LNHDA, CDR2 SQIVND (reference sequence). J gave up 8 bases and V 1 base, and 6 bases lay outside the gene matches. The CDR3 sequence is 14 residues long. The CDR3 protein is CASSIAGGLREAFF. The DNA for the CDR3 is TGTGCCAGTAGTATAGCAGGGGGCCTCAGGGAAGCTTTCTTT.

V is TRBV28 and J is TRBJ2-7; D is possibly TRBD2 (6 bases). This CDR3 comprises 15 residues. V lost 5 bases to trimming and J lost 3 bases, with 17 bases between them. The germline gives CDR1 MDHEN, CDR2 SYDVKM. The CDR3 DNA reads TGTGCCAGCAGTAGACCGGGAGTCTACGGCTACGAGCAGTACTTC. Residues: CASSRPGVYGYEQYF.

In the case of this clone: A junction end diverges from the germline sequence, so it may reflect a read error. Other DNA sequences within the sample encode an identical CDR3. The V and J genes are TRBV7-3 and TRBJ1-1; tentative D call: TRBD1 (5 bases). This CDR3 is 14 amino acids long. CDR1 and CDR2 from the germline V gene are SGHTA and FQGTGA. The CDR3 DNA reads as TGTGCCAGCAGCTTAGGTGGACAAAACACTGAGGCTTTCTTT. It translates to CASSLGGQNTEAFF.

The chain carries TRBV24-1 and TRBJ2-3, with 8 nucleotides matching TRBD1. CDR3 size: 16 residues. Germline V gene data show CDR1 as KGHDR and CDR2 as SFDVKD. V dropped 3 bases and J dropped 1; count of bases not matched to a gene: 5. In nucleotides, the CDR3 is TGTGCCACCAGTGATCCGGCGACAGGGGGCACAGATACGCAGTATTTT. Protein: CATSDPATGGTDTQYF.

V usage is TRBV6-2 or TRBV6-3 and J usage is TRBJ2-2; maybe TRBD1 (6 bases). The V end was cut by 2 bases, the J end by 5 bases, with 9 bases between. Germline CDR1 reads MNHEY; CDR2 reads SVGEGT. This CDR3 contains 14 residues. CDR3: CASSYGRGTGELFF. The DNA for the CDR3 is TGTGCCAGCAGTTACGGCAGGGGTACCGGGGAGCTGTTTTTT.

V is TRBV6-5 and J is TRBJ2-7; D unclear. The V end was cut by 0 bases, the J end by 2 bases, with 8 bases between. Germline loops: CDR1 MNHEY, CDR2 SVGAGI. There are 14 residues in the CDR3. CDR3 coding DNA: TGTGCCAGCAGTTACTCCGAAAGAGCCTACGAGCAGTACTTC. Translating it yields CASSYSERAYEQYF.

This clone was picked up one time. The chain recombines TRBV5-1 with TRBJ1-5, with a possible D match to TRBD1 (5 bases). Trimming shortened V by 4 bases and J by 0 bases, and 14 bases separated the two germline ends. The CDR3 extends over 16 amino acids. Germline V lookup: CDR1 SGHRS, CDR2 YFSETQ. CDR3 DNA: TGCGCCAGCAGCCAGACAGAGAAGTATAGCAATCAGCCCCAGCATTTT. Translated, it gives CASSQTEKYSNQPQHF.

CDR3 sequence (DNA): TGTGCCAGCAGCGCCGGGACTCACATTTCCTACGAGCAGTACTTC. Amino acids: CASSAGTHISYEQYF. The chain couples TRBV9 to TRBJ2-7, with D possibly TRBD2 on 6 matching bases. Trimming shortened V by 3 bases and J by 1 base, and 14 bases separated the two germline ends. CDR3 length equals 15 residues. Germline CDR1 reads SGDLS; CDR2 reads YYNGEE.

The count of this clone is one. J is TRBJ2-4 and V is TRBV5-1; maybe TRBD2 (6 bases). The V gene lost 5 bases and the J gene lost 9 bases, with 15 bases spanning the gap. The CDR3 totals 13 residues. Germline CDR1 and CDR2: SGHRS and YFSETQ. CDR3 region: CASSPMLEGIQYF. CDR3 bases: TGCGCCAGCAGTCCAATGCTGGAGGGCATTCAGTACTTC.

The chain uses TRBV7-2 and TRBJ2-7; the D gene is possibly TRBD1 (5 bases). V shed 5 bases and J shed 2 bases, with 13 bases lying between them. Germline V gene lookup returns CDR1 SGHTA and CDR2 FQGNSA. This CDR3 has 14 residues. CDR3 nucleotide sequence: TGTGCCAGCAGCCCTGACAGTGCGGCCTACGAGCAGTACTTC. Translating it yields CASSPDSAAYEQYF.

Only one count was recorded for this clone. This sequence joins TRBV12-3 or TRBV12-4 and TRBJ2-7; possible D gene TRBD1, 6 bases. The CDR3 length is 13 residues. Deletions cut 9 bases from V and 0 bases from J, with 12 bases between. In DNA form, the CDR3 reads TGTGCCAGTCGGACAGCCTACTCCTACGAGCAGTACTTC. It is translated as CASRTAYSYEQYF.

Here the CDR3 reads CASSPTSPGGTGELFF. Here the CDR3 DNA reads TGTGCCAGCAGCCCCACTAGCCCGGGCGGGACCGGGGAGCTGTTTTTT. This chain uses TRBV5-4 with TRBJ2-2; D may be TRBD2 (6 bases). V dropped 4 bases and J dropped 5 bases, with 18 bases sitting between them. The V gene's germline CDR1 is SGHNT and CDR2 YYREEE (reference sequence). The CDR3 is made up of 16 amino acids.

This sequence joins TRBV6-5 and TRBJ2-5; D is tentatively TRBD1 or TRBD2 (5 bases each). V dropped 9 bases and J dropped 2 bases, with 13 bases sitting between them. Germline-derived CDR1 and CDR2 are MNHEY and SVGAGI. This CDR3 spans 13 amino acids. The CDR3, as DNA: TGTGCCAGTGGTTTGAGGGGTCAAGAGACCCAGTACTTC. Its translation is CASGLRGQETQYF.

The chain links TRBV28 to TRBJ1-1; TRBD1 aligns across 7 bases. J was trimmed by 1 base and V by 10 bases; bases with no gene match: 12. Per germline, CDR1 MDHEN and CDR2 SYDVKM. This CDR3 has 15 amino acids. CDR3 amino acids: CAIAGTALGNTEAFF. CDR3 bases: TGTGCCATAGCCGGGACAGCCTTGGGGAACACTGAAGCTTTCTTT.

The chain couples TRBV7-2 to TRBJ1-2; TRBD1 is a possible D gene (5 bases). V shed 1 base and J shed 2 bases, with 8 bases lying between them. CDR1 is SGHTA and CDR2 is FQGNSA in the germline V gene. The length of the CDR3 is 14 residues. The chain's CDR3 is CASSLGWGNYGYTF. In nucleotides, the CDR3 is TGTGCCAGCAGCTTAGGGTGGGGGAACTATGGCTACACCTTC.

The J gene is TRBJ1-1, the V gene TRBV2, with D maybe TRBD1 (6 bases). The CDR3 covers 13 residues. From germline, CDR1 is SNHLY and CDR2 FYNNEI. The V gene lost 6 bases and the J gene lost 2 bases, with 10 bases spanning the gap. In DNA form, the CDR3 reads TGTGCCAGCAGAGGACAGATAAACACTGAAGCTTTCTTT. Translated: CASRGQINTEAFF. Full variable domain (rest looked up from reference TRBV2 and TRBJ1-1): EPEVTQTPSHQVTQMGQEVILRCVPISNHLYFYWYRQILGQKVEFLVSFYNNEISEKSEIFDDQFSVERPDGSNFTLKIRSTKLEDSAMYFCASRGQINTEAFFGQGTRLTVV.

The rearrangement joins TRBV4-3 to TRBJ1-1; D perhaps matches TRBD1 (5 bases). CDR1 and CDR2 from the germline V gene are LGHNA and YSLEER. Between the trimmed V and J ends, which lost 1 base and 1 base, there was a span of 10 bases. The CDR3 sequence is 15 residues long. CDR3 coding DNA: TGCGCCAGCAGCCAAGTGGGACGGGAGAACACTGAAGCTTTCTTT. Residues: CASSQVGRENTEAFF.

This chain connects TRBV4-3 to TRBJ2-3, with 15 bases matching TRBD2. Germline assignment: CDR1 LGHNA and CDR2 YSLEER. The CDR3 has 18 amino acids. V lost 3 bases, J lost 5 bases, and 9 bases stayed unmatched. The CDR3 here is CASSQGTSGGSTQDTQYF. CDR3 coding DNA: TGCGCCAGCAGCCAGGGGACTAGCGGGGGGAGTACACAAGATACGCAGTATTTT.

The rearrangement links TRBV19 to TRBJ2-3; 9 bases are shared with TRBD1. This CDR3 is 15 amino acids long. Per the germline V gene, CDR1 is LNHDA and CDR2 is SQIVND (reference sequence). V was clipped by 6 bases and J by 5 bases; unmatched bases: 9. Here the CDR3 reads CASRFGTGTVDTQYF. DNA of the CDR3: TGTGCCAGTAGATTCGGGACAGGGACAGTAGATACGCAGTATTTT.

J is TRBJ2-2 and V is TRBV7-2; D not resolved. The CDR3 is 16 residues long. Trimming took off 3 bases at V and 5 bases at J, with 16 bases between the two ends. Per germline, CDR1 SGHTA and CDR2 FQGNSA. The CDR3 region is CASSFSGVEGTGELFF. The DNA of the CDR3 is TGTGCCAGCAGCTTCTCTGGGGTGGAAGGGACCGGGGAGCTGTTTTTT.

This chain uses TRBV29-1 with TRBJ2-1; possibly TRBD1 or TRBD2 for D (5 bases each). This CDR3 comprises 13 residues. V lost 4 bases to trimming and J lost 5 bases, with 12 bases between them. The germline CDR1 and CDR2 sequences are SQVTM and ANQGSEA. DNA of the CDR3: TGCAGCGTTGCAGGGACCCAGGACAATGAGCAGTTCTTC. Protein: CSVAGTQDNEQFF.